This entry is about one T cell receptor beta chain. The antigen is not known. The source of the sample is a study of cytomegalovirus exposure and HLA in healthy donors. The germline V gene encodes CDR1 KGHSH and CDR2 LQKENI. V dropped 3 bases and J dropped 3 bases, with 12 bases sitting between them. The CDR3 runs 15 residues. Study-level points and caveats: Follow-up analysis later connected one missense variant in DCLRE1C with trimming of TCR beta V- and J-genes. In a later analysis, HLA-associated beta chains showed higher expansion and lower generation probabilities than comparable chains.

Vbeta (60) and Jbeta (13) primers were used in the PCR. Generated by immunoSEQ multiplex PCR, the TCRdb table keeps only in-frame clones and is missing some. There are roughly 140,000 clones in the sample; around 80% occur only once, and 5.7% lies in the top ten. This receptor was identified in a man aged 30 to 39 in good health and CMV-seropositive. The chain is built from TRBV18 and TRBJ1-5; TRBD1 is a possible D gene (5 bases). What was sequenced was PBMCs. CDR3 in amino acids: CASSPPGHYNQPQHF. The CDR3 DNA reads as TGTGCCAGCTCACCCCCTGGACACTACAATCAGCCCCAGCATTTT.